The 30 T cell receptor beta chains below come from one sample, sequenced in a study of cytomegalovirus exposure and HLA in healthy donors. Both 60 Vbeta primers and 13 Jbeta primers went into the PCR. Using immunoSEQ multiplex PCR, the repertoire was profiled, and TCRdb retains in-frame clones only, with some absent. The repertoire holds tens of thousands of clones, with around 53% as singletons. Sequenced: PBMCs. Receptor source: a woman in her forties in good health and CMV-seropositive.

This clone was found a few times. The V and J genes are TRBV6-1 and TRBJ1-5, with 9 bases lining up with TRBD1. The CDR3 runs to 15 residues. V lost 6 bases to trimming and J lost 5 bases; unmatched junction nucleotides: 8. Germline V gene sequence: CDR1 MNHNS, CDR2 SASEGT. DNA for the CDR3: TGTGCCAGCAGGGGACAGGGAAGGGCTGATCAGCCCCAGCATTTT. This gives the protein CASRGQGRADQPQHF.

The rearrangement links TRBV5-1 to TRBJ2-7; D might be TRBD2 (5 bases). Germline V CDR1 and CDR2: SGHRS, YFSETQ. This CDR3 is 14 amino acids long. The V gene lost 2 bases and the J gene lost 1 base, with 10 bases spanning the gap. The CDR3 DNA follows: TGCGCCAGCAGCTTCGGCCGGGAATCCTACGAGCAGTACTTC. Translation gives CASSFGRESYEQYF.

This clone was counted a few times. J is TRBJ2-1 and V is TRBV6-1; 10 nucleotides match TRBD2. V lost 1 base, J lost 7 bases, and 4 bases stayed unmatched. Germline CDR1 MNHNS, CDR2 SASEGT. The CDR3 spans 15 residues. The CDR3 reads CASSEELAGSNEQFF. In DNA form, the CDR3 reads TGTGCCAGCAGTGAAGAACTAGCGGGGTCTAATGAGCAGTTCTTC.

Note on this clone: This sample includes further DNA sequences coding for the same CDR3. This rearrangement joins TRBV19 to TRBJ2-7, with 7 positions matching TRBD1. CDR3 length: 13 amino acids. Germline V CDR1 and CDR2: LNHDA, SQIVND (reference sequence). V lost 7 bases and J lost 1; bases outside the gene matches: 4. CDR3 loop: CASTPGQSYEQYF. The DNA for the CDR3 is TGTGCCAGTACCCCGGGACAGTCCTACGAGCAGTACTTC.

The chain joins TRBV5-1 to TRBJ1-1; no definite D call. Trimming stripped 3 bases from V and 4 bases from J, with 13 bases between. This CDR3 spans 14 amino acids. Germline CDR1 SGHRS, CDR2 YFSETQ. The CDR3 DNA is TGCGCCAGCAGCTGGACCAGTGGAGGCACTGAAGCTTTCTTT. Protein: CASSWTSGGTEAFF.

This sequence joins TRBV30 and TRBJ1-5; 7 nucleotides align to TRBD1. The CDR3 sequence is 15 residues long. Germline CDR1 reads GTSNPN; CDR2 reads SVGIG (reference sequence). J lost 4 bases, V lost 2 bases, and 8 bases had no gene match. The CDR3 spells CAWSYRGSTNQPQHF. CDR3 coding DNA: TGTGCCTGGAGTTACAGGGGCTCAACTAATCAGCCCCAGCATTTT.

This chain uses TRBV30 with TRBJ1-2; TRBD1 aligns across 8 bases. The CDR3 sequence is 13 residues long. V dropped 1 base and J dropped 8; count of bases not matched to a gene: 6. Germline V gene lookup returns CDR1 GTSNPN and CDR2 SVGIG (reference sequence). The chain's CDR3 is CAWSESGGAGYTF. Here the CDR3 DNA reads TGTGCCTGGAGTGAGTCAGGGGGCGCAGGCTACACCTTC.

The chain couples TRBV30 to TRBJ2-2, with D perhaps matching TRBD2 (5 bases). Deletions cut 2 bases from V and 6 bases from J, with 16 bases between. The CDR3 extends over 15 amino acids. From germline, CDR1 is GTSNPN and CDR2 SVGIG (reference sequence). The CDR3 DNA reads as TGTGCCTGGAGTCACTCGGGGTGGGATCCCGGGGAGCTGTTTTTT. Amino acids: CAWSHSGWDPGELFF. Based on the CDR3 plus reference TRBV30 and TRBJ2-2, the full variable domain is SQTIHQWPATLVQPVGSPLSLECTVEGTSNPNLYWYRQAAGRGLQLLFYSVGIGQISSEVPQNLSASRPQDRQFILSSKKLLLSDSGFYLCAWSHSGWDPGELFFGEGSRLTVL.

About this clone: Within the sample, other DNA sequences also encode this same CDR3. In nucleotides, the CDR3 is TGTGCCATCAGTGAGCAGGGATCAACTAATGAAAAACTGTTTTTT. Translating gives CAISEQGSTNEKLFF. The J gene is TRBJ1-4, the V gene TRBV10-3, with D maybe TRBD1 (5 bases). The CDR3 has 15 amino acids. CDR1 and CDR2 (germline): ENHRY, SYGVKD. V shed 2 bases and J shed 0 bases, with 7 bases lying between them.

The table lists this clone with a few counts. The chain joins TRBV5-6 to TRBJ2-3; D gene unclear. In germline, CDR1 is SGHDT, CDR2 YYEEEE. Between the trimmed V and J ends, which lost 3 bases and 5 bases, there was a span of 7 bases. The CDR3 runs to 12 residues. The DNA of the CDR3 is TGTGCCAGCAGCTCAGATCTAGATACGCAGTATTTT. Amino acids: CASSSDLDTQYF.

J is TRBJ2-5 and V is TRBV6-6; TRBD2 matches at 7 bases. The CDR3 extends over 14 amino acids. The germline V gene has CDR1 MNHNY and CDR2 SVGAGI (reference sequence). Germline trimming cut 3 bases from V and 4 bases from J; bases unmatched to any gene: 5. CDR3: CASSYGGGGETQYF. CDR3 bases: TGTGCCAGCAGTTATGGCGGGGGAGGAGAGACCCAGTACTTC.

This clone was counted only a few times. The V gene is TRBV11-1, the J gene TRBJ1-1, with 7 positions matching TRBD1. The germline V gene has CDR1 SGHAT and CDR2 FQDESV (reference sequence). J lost 1 base, V lost 5 bases, and 4 bases had no gene match. This CDR3 comprises 14 residues. The CDR3 here is CASSPGQQNTEAFF. As DNA, the CDR3 is TGTGCCAGCAGCCCGGGACAGCAGAACACTGAAGCTTTCTTT.

This clone showed up just a few times. This chain's CDR3 is CASSVDRGHAFF. CDR3 coding DNA: TGTGCCAGCAGCGTGGACAGGGGGCATGCTTTCTTT. This rearrangement joins TRBV9 to TRBJ1-1; TRBD1 aligns across 11 bases. CDR1 and CDR2 (germline): SGDLS, YYNGEE. CDR3 length equals 12 residues. The J segment lost 11 bases and the V segment lost 2 bases, leaving 2 bases of the junction unmatched. The variable domain in full, with the rest retrieved from reference TRBV9 and TRBJ1-1, is DSGVTQTPKHLITATGQRVTLRCSPRSGDLSVYWYQQSLDQGLQFLIQYYNGEERAKGNILERFSAQQFPDLHSELNLSSLELGDSALYFCASSVDRGHAFFGQGTRLTVV.

The chain employs TRBV7-2 and TRBJ2-7; perhaps TRBD2 as D (6 bases). Germline V gene sequence: CDR1 SGHTA, CDR2 FQGNSA. The CDR3 is made up of 14 amino acids. V lost 1 base and J 3 bases, leaving 10 bases between the germline ends. DNA for the CDR3: TGTGCCAGCAGCTTAGGGGGGACTTTCTACGAGCAGTACTTC. This gives the protein CASSLGGTFYEQYF. The whole variable domain, filled in from reference TRBV7-2 and TRBJ2-7, reads GAGVSQSPSNKVTEKGKDVELRCDPISGHTALYWYRQSLGQGLEFLIYFQGNSAPDKSGLPSDRFSAERTGGSVSTLTIQRTQQEDSAVYLCASSLGGTFYEQYFGPGTRLTVT.

The chain joins TRBV5-1 to TRBJ2-2; 11 nucleotides match TRBD2. The CDR3 has 16 amino acids. Trimming took 4 bases from V and 2 from J; bases not matched to a gene: 4. Looked up from germline, CDR1 is SGHRS and CDR2 is YFSETQ. CDR3 in amino acids: CASSPTSGGNTGELFF. Written as DNA, the CDR3 is TGCGCCAGCAGCCCCACTAGCGGGGGTAACACCGGGGAGCTGTTTTTT.

This clone was detected only once. CDR3 residues: CASSQDRGGYEQFF. The CDR3 DNA reads as TGCGCCAGCAGCCAAGATCGGGGGGGCTATGAGCAGTTCTTC. The chain combines TRBV4-3 with TRBJ2-1; 8 nucleotides align to TRBD2. From germline, CDR1 is LGHNA and CDR2 YSLEER. The J segment lost 8 bases and the V segment lost 0 bases, leaving 3 bases of the junction unmatched. CDR3 length: 14 residues.

This clone has a handful of counts. The V call is TRBV5-4, the J call TRBJ2-7; 9 nucleotides line up with TRBD1. This CDR3 is 13 amino acids long. J lost 5 bases, V lost 5 bases, and 5 bases had no gene match. Germline assignment: CDR1 SGHNT and CDR2 YYREEE (reference sequence). CDR3 coding DNA: TGTGCCAGCAGGCCCGGACAGGGGAACGAGCAGTACTTC. Translation: CASRPGQGNEQYF.

The sample holds a few counts of this clone. This chain joins TRBV30 and TRBJ2-7; TRBD2 aligns across 9 bases. Germline values: CDR1 GTSNPN, CDR2 SVGIG (reference sequence). This CDR3 region has 19 residues. J gave up 2 bases and V 3 bases, and 20 bases lay outside the gene matches. CDR3: CAWSAPWGSGGQKTYEQYF. CDR3 nucleotide sequence: TGTGCCTGGAGCGCCCCTTGGGGTAGCGGGGGCCAAAAAACCTACGAGCAGTACTTC.

In DNA form, the CDR3 reads TGTGCCAGCAGTCCGCGGACAGCTAGCAATCAGCCCCAGCATTTT. Its protein is CASSPRTASNQPQHF. This rearrangement joins TRBV28 to TRBJ1-5, with D possibly TRBD1 on 6 matching bases. V was trimmed by 5 bases and J by 0 bases, leaving 11 bases between them. The CDR3 has 15 residues. Germline CDR1 reads MDHEN; CDR2 reads SYDVKM.

Here the CDR3 reads CASSVTGQMLAEIDTGELFF. In DNA form, the CDR3 reads TGTGCCAGCAGTGTTACAGGGCAAATGCTAGCGGAAATTGACACCGGGGAGCTGTTTTTT. This chain links TRBV2 with TRBJ2-2; possible D gene TRBD2, 7 bases. CDR3 length: 20 residues. Trimming shortened V by 4 bases and J by 3 bases, and 27 bases separated the two germline ends. CDR1 is SNHLY and CDR2 is FYNNEI in the germline V gene.

In regard to this clone: Other nucleotide sequences in the sample specify the same CDR3. The V call is TRBV11-3, the J call TRBJ1-2; 8 bases map to TRBD1. The CDR3 is 13 amino acids. V trimming: 9 bases; J trimming: 4 bases; junction bases outside the gene matches: 7. The germline CDR1 and CDR2 sequences are SGHNT and YENEEA. The CDR3 DNA reads TGTGCCAGACCTCCAGGGGGCTCCTATGGCTACACCTTC. Amino acids: CARPPGGSYGYTF. Based on the CDR3 plus reference TRBV11-3 and TRBJ1-2, the full variable domain is EAGVVQSPRYKIIEKKQPVAFWCNPISGHNTLYWYLQNLGQGPELLIRYENEEAVDDSQLPKDRFSAERLKGVDSTLKIQPAELGDSAVYLCARPPGGSYGYTFGSGTRLTVV.

The table lists this clone with a count of one. The gene calls are TRBV2 and TRBJ1-6; D remains unclear. Germline CDR1 SNHLY, CDR2 FYNNEI. This CDR3 is built from 13 residues. Between the trimmed V and J ends, which lost 6 bases and 10 bases, there was a span of 13 bases. The CDR3 loop reads CASSAAENSPLHF. In DNA form, the CDR3 reads TGTGCCAGCAGCGCGGCTGAAAACTCACCCCTCCACTTT.

The gene calls are TRBV6-6 and TRBJ2-1, with 7 bases lining up with TRBD2. The CDR3 runs 16 residues. Germline CDR1 is MNHNY and CDR2 is SVGAGI (reference sequence). Trimming took 5 bases from V and 1 from J; bases not matched to a gene: 8. CDR3 coding DNA: TGTGCCAGCAGTCCGGCAAGCGGGACTTCCTACAATGAGCAGTTCTTC. Encoded protein: CASSPASGTSYNEQFF.

The chain is built from TRBV7-2 and TRBJ2-6, with D tentatively TRBD2 (7 bases). Trimming removed 2 bases from V and 0 bases from J, with 14 bases in between. There are 18 residues in the CDR3. Germline V gene lookup returns CDR1 SGHTA and CDR2 FQGNSA. CDR3 DNA: TGTGCCAGCAGCTTAAGGCGGGGGCCTAGCTCTGGGGCCAACGTCCTGACTTTC. This encodes CASSLRRGPSSGANVLTF.

The J gene is TRBJ1-2, the V gene TRBV7-3; 10 bases are a match to TRBD1. V trimming: 6 bases; J trimming: 7 bases; junction bases outside the gene matches: 8. The CDR3 is 14 amino acids. Germline-derived CDR1 and CDR2 are SGHTA and FQGTGA. Here the CDR3 reads CASSYGQGEGGYTF. CDR3 coding DNA: TGTGCCAGCAGTTACGGACAGGGGGAAGGTGGCTACACCTTC.

In this sample, this clone turned up a few times. V usage is TRBV20-1 and J usage is TRBJ2-7; the D is unclear. Germline-derived CDR1 and CDR2 are DFQATT and SNEGSKA (reference sequence). Trimming took 4 bases from V and 5 from J, leaving 9 bases between them. The CDR3 has 11 amino acids. The CDR3 DNA is TGCAGTGCTACCCTCCGGGACGAGCAGTACTTC. It is translated as CSATLRDEQYF.

This chain connects TRBV4-2 to TRBJ2-7; 13 bases match TRBD2. CDR1 LGHNA and CDR2 YNFKEQ come from the germline V gene. The CDR3 runs 16 residues. The trim removed 2 bases at V and 7 bases at J, leaving 8 bases unmatched. This CDR3 reads CASSQQTSGGLWEQYF. The CDR3 DNA reads TGTGCCAGCAGCCAACAGACTAGCGGGGGGCTTTGGGAGCAGTACTTC.

The V and J genes are TRBV5-4 and TRBJ2-2, with 14 positions matching TRBD2. This CDR3 region has 17 residues. The V segment lost 4 bases and the J segment 4 bases; nucleotides outside the gene matches: 6. CDR1 SGHNT and CDR2 YYREEE come from the germline V gene (reference sequence). The CDR3 sequence is CASSLRGLAGGTGELFF. For the CDR3, the DNA is TGTGCCAGCAGCCTACGAGGACTAGCGGGGGGCACCGGGGAGCTGTTTTTT.

J is TRBJ2-5 and V is TRBV2; TRBD1 is a possible D gene (6 bases). The CDR3 covers 12 residues. Trimming stripped 8 bases from V and 4 bases from J, with 11 bases between. Germline CDR1 is SNHLY and CDR2 is FYNNEI. CDR3 in amino acids: CASDTGSETQYF. CDR3 nucleotide sequence: TGTGCCAGCGATACAGGGTCAGAGACCCAGTACTTC.

This clone has just a few counts. In DNA form, the CDR3 reads TGTGCCAGTAGTCCACAGGGAAGAGACCTCTACACCTTC. Its protein product is CASSPQGRDLYTF. The chain uses TRBV19 and TRBJ1-2; TRBD1 is a possible D gene (6 bases). This CDR3 has 13 residues. Deletions cut 5 bases from V and 10 bases from J, with 17 bases between. The germline V gene has CDR1 LNHDA and CDR2 SQIVND (reference sequence).